Listed here are 3 T cell receptor beta chains from one sample, sequenced in a study of T cell responses to AZD1222 COVID-19 vaccine (dated by TCRdb to about 2021). Receptors were amplified or captured by the immunoSEQ multiplex PCR assay. TCRdb's version of the immuneACCESS table is confined to in-frame rearrangements and falls short of the full clone set. An unresolved V gene accounts for under half of the shortfall where checked; the remainder is of unknown origin. This sample lists approximately 130,000 clones; roughly nine tenths were detected once. Together, the top ten hold about 5.2% of the sample. Sample time point, as interpreted from the label and publication: baseline before first vaccination. The source was peripheral blood, collected on day 0 of AZD1222 vaccination. The receptor set was obtained from an adult in good health.

The rearrangement uses TRBV7-9 and TRBJ1-4; D might be TRBD1 (5 bases). Germline CDR1 SEHNR, CDR2 FQNEAQ (reference sequence). V gave up 1 base and J gave up 3 bases, with 12 bases separating them. The CDR3 is 16 residues long. CDR3 loop: CASSLDIGGPNEKLFF. Here the CDR3 DNA reads TGTGCCAGCAGCTTAGACATTGGGGGACCTAATGAAAAACTGTTTTTT.

The V gene is TRBV6-1, the J gene TRBJ2-3; D possibly uses TRBD1 or TRBD2 (5 bases each). CDR1 and CDR2 from the germline V gene are MNHNS and SASEGT. CDR3 length equals 12 residues. V was clipped by 2 bases and J by 7 bases, with 7 bases between them. CDR3 region: CASSESGHTQYF. CDR3 DNA sequence: TGTGCCAGCAGTGAATCGGGGCATACGCAGTATTTT.

The V call is TRBV6-5, the J call TRBJ2-2; 7 bases agree with TRBD1. J was trimmed by 4 bases and V by 7 bases; bases with no gene match: 9. Germline V gene sequence: CDR1 MNHEY, CDR2 SVGAGI. The CDR3 has 15 amino acids. The DNA of the CDR3 is TGTGCCAGCATACCGACAGGGTCGGGCACCGGGGAGCTGTTTTTT. It specifies CASIPTGSGTGELFF.